This passage covers 20 T cell receptor beta chains from one sample sequenced in a study of cytomegalovirus exposure and HLA in healthy donors. Researchers ran the PCR with 60 Vbeta and 13 Jbeta primers. The repertoire was sequenced with immunoSEQ multiplex PCR; TCRdb's copy has only in-frame clones and lacks some. The table includes under 200,000 clones, 68% detected once. The sequencing sample was made of PBMCs. The source is a woman aged 18-29 years in good health and CMV-seropositive.

The genes are TRBV27 and TRBJ1-6; no definite D call. The V gene lost 3 bases and the J gene lost 2 bases, with 5 bases spanning the gap. This CDR3 has 14 amino acids. Germline V CDR1 and CDR2: MNHEY, SMNVEV (reference sequence). The CDR3 nucleotides read TGTGCCAGCAGTTTGAGGGCCTATAATTCACCCCTCCACTTT. This gives the protein CASSLRAYNSPLHF.

V and J are TRBV16 and TRBJ2-7, with D uncertain. This CDR3 is 15 amino acids long. Trimming took off 1 base at V and 1 base at J, with 11 bases between the two ends. Germline CDR1 and CDR2: KGHSY and FQNENV. CDR3: CASSQYGTRSYEQYF. DNA for the CDR3: TGTGCCAGCAGCCAATATGGTACCAGGTCCTACGAGCAGTACTTC.

The chain carries TRBV27 and TRBJ2-1; TRBD2 matches 9 bases. V lost 5 bases to trimming and J lost 1 base; unmatched junction nucleotides: 3. Looked up from germline, CDR1 is MNHEY and CDR2 is SMNVEV (reference sequence). CDR3 length equals 15 residues. CDR3 nucleotides: TGTGCCAGCAGTCTGACTAGCGGATCCTACAATGAGCAGTTCTTC. It encodes CASSLTSGSYNEQFF.

The rearrangement links TRBV4-2 to TRBJ2-3, with 11 bases aligning to TRBD2. The CDR3 runs 15 residues. J lost 7 bases, V lost 4 bases, and 7 bases had no gene match. Germline V CDR1 and CDR2: LGHNA, YNFKEQ. CDR3 in DNA: TGTGCCAGCAGCCCCCCGGGACTAGCGGTGAATACGCAGTATTTT. It translates to CASSPPGLAVNTQYF.

This clone has just one count. J is TRBJ1-1 and V is TRBV29-1; TRBD1 matches at 8 bases. The CDR3 sequence is 10 residues long. The V gene end was trimmed by 6 bases and the J gene end by 9 bases; junction bases not matched to a gene: 3. Germline CDR1 SQVTM, CDR2 ANQGSEA. CDR3 sequence (DNA): TGCAGCGTAGGACAGGGACAAGCTTTCTTT. Amino acids: CSVGQGQAFF.

The chain couples TRBV14 to TRBJ1-3; D is unresolved. Trimming removed 4 bases from V and 0 bases from J, with 10 bases in between. This CDR3 is 15 amino acids long. The germline V gene encodes CDR1 SGHDN and CDR2 FVKESK. CDR3 protein: CASSRMRNSGNTIYF. The CDR3 bases are TGTGCCAGCAGCCGTATGCGGAACTCTGGAAACACCATATATTTT.

This clone was recorded once. V and J are TRBV4-1 and TRBJ2-5; 10 bases are shared with TRBD2. The CDR3 contains 21 residues. V lost 0 bases to trimming and J lost 4 bases; unmatched junction nucleotides: 20. The germline CDR1 and CDR2 sequences are MGHRA and YSYEKL. CDR3 region: CASSQEMGASGGRGVGETQYF. The DNA of the CDR3 is TGCGCCAGCAGCCAAGAGATGGGGGCTAGCGGGGGCCGGGGGGTAGGAGAGACCCAGTACTTC.

The chain links TRBV30 to TRBJ1-2; D is uncertain. CDR3 size: 14 residues. Trimming stripped 2 bases from V and 4 bases from J, with 14 bases between. The germline V gene encodes CDR1 GTSNPN and CDR2 SVGIG (reference sequence). Written as DNA, the CDR3 is TGTGCCTGGAGTCTAGGAGTCGGAGTCTATGGCTACACCTTC. Translating it yields CAWSLGVGVYGYTF. Full variable domain (missing parts from reference TRBV30 and TRBJ1-2): SQTIHQWPATLVQPVGSPLSLECTVEGTSNPNLYWYRQAAGRGLQLLFYSVGIGQISSEVPQNLSASRPQDRQFILSSKKLLLSDSGFYLCAWSLGVGVYGYTFGSGTRLTVV.

The chain recombines TRBV5-1 with TRBJ2-7; 9 nucleotides agree with TRBD1. Looked up from germline, CDR1 is SGHRS and CDR2 is YFSETQ. The CDR3 loop spans 16 amino acids. V lost 4 bases and J lost 5; bases outside the gene matches: 13. The CDR3 region is CASSVTTGTGTDEQYF. The CDR3 DNA follows: TGCGCCAGCAGCGTTACTACCGGGACAGGGACCGACGAGCAGTACTTC.

The chain links TRBV30 to TRBJ1-1, with TRBD1 matching 9 bases. Trimming at V came to 8 bases and at J to 2 bases, leaving 12 bases not matched to a gene. Germline V gene lookup returns CDR1 GTSNPN and CDR2 SVGIG (reference sequence). The CDR3 runs 15 residues. CDR3 nucleotides: TGTGCCGGAACGACAGGGGGGACGTTTAACACTGAAGCTTTCTTT. This sequence encodes CAGTTGGTFNTEAFF.

The chain has TRBV18 and TRBJ1-5; D perhaps matches TRBD1 (6 bases). V gave up 0 bases and J gave up 7 bases, with 22 bases separating them. The V gene's germline CDR1 is KGHSH and CDR2 LQKENI. The CDR3 length is 18 residues. The chain's CDR3 is CASSPPLGRGETGQPQHF. CDR3 DNA sequence: TGTGCCAGCTCACCACCCTTGGGCAGGGGCGAAACGGGGCAGCCCCAGCATTTT.

This clone was detected only once. The rearrangement joins TRBV9 to TRBJ2-3, with TRBD2 matching 13 bases. The length of the CDR3 is 17 residues. V shed 3 bases and J 5 bases; nucleotides not matched to a gene: 9. Germline V lookup: CDR1 SGDLS, CDR2 YYNGEE. The CDR3 here is CASSARTSGGAKDTQYF. CDR3 nucleotide sequence: TGTGCCAGCAGCGCCCGAACTAGCGGGGGGGCCAAAGATACGCAGTATTTT.

V and J are TRBV19 and TRBJ2-5, with D unclear. Germline V lookup: CDR1 LNHDA, CDR2 SQIVND (reference sequence). Trimming removed 1 base at V and 1 base at J, with 7 bases between. The CDR3 has 14 residues. CDR3 bases: TGTGCCAGTAGTATAGTTTCCGGCCAAGAGACCCAGTACTTC. Translating gives CASSIVSGQETQYF.

V usage is TRBV30 and J usage is TRBJ2-7; perhaps TRBD2 as D (5 bases). CDR1 is GTSNPN and CDR2 is SVGIG in the germline V gene (reference sequence). The CDR3 runs to 15 residues. Trimming stripped 2 bases from V and 4 bases from J, with 18 bases between. The CDR3: CAWSLPGYLGYEQYF. The CDR3 nucleotides are TGTGCCTGGAGTCTTCCGGGATACCTGGGGTACGAGCAGTACTTC.

The chain has TRBV7-2 and TRBJ2-3, with TRBD2 matching over 11 bases. Germline CDR1 is SGHTA and CDR2 is FQGNSA. The CDR3 length is 17 residues. The ends lost 5 bases at V and 3 bases at J; junction bases unmatched: 10. The DNA of the CDR3 is TGTGCCAGCAGCCTCCGCACTAGCGGGAGAAGTACAGATACGCAGTATTTT. Translated, it gives CASSLRTSGRSTDTQYF.

This chain joins TRBV5-1 and TRBJ2-1; 9 bases align to TRBD1. With 4 bases clipped from V and 8 bases from J, the junction kept 7 bases outside the gene matches. The CDR3 sequence is 14 residues long. Germline V gene data show CDR1 as SGHRS and CDR2 as YFSETQ. Here the CDR3 DNA reads TGCGCCAGCAGCGAAGGGACAGGGTCCCATGAGCAGTTCTTC. It is translated as CASSEGTGSHEQFF. Filled out from reference TRBV5-1 and TRBJ2-1, the complete variable domain reads KAGVTQTPRYLIKTRGQQVTLSCSPISGHRSVSWYQQTPGQGLQFLFEYFSETQRNKGNFPGRFSGRQFSNSRSEMNVSTLELGDSALYLCASSEGTGSHEQFFGPGTRLTVL.

The chain recombines TRBV5-6 with TRBJ2-7; 8 bases are a match to TRBD1. Trimming at V came to 1 base and at J to 6 bases, leaving 9 bases not matched to a gene. The CDR3 runs to 15 residues. The germline CDR1 and CDR2 sequences are SGHDT and YYEEEE. Here the CDR3 reads CASSLYGQGWSEQYF. CDR3 nucleotide sequence: TGTGCCAGCAGCTTGTACGGACAGGGCTGGTCCGAGCAGTACTTC.

As for this clone: A read error may produce the germline difference seen at one junction end. The chain is built from TRBV7-2 and TRBJ1-5; maybe TRBD1 (6 bases). The CDR3 totals 15 residues. From germline, CDR1 is SGHTA and CDR2 FQGNSA. DNA for the CDR3: TGTGCCAGCAGCTTAGGGGCGGGGGGCAACCAGCCCCAGCATTTT. This codes for CASSLGAGGNQPQHF. Full variable domain (outside the CDR3, taken from reference TRBV7-2 and TRBJ1-5): GAGVSQSPSNKVTEKGKDVELRCDPISGHTALYWYRQSLGQGLEFLIYFQGNSAPDKSGLPSDRFSAERTGGSVSTLTIQRTQQEDSAVYLCASSLGAGGNQPQHFGDGTRLSIL.

The V call is TRBV5-6, the J call TRBJ2-2, with 10 nucleotides matching TRBD1. Germline loops: CDR1 SGHDT, CDR2 YYEEEE. V trimming: 4 bases; J trimming: 6 bases; junction bases outside the gene matches: 6. This CDR3 is built from 15 residues. The CDR3 nucleotides read TGTGCCAGCAGCCTCCGGGACAGGGGTCCCGGGGAGCTGTTTTTT. This encodes CASSLRDRGPGELFF.

V and J are TRBV30 and TRBJ2-5, with D possibly being TRBD2 (6 bases). Germline-derived CDR1 and CDR2 are GTSNPN and SVGIG (reference sequence). There are 11 residues in the CDR3. The V and J ends lost 5 bases and 9 bases respectively, with 13 bases between them. In nucleotides, the CDR3 is TGTGCCTGGGGGTCGTGGGGGGCCCAGTACTTC. It specifies CAWGSWGAQYF.